The 24 T cell receptor beta chains presented below share a single source sample, sequenced in a study of molecular identifiers for immune sequencing clone quantification (dated by TCRdb to between 2018 and 2020). Receptor amplification or capture employed PCR. Sequencing was carried out with an Illumina MiSeq. TCRdb reprocessed the public reads (quality trimming at Q25 with fastp, clone calling with MiXCR) and kept in-frame beta chains. Every CDR3 protein is listed once, alongside the most common genes and DNA of its rows. The sample profile shows about 40,000 distinct CDR3 sequences; roughly 20% of them were found once. The ten largest clonotypes hold 7.1% of the sample. The sequencing sample was made of naive CD8+ T cells from blood, with Jurkat cell RNA spiked in. Taken with the paper, the label for cell subset or site translates to: FACS-sorted CD8+CD4-CCR7+CD45RA+ naive T cells. The receptors here all came from a human donor in good health. Some libraries in this study had Jurkat cell RNA spiked in.

This clonotype was seen ten or more times. J is TRBJ1-5 and V is TRBV19; D unresolved. The ends were cut back, 3 bases at V and 9 bases at J, with 9 bases in the middle. Germline V gene lookup returns CDR1 LNHDA and CDR2 SQIVND (reference sequence). The length of the CDR3 is 12 residues. In DNA, the CDR3 is TGTGCCAGTAGTATCGCCCTCCGGCCCCAGCATTTT. Translation: CASSIALRPQHF. Together with reference TRBV19 and TRBJ1-5, the CDR3 gives the full variable domain: DGGITQSPKYLFRKEGQNVTLSCEQNLNHDAMYWYRQDPGQGLRLIYYSQIVNDFQKGDIAEGYSVSREKKESFPLTVTSAQKNPTAFYLCASSIALRPQHFGDGTRLSIL.

The chain has TRBV6-2 or TRBV6-3 and TRBJ2-2; no definite D call. This CDR3 region has 15 residues. V lost 10 bases, J lost 0 bases, and 15 bases lay in between. Germline CDR1 is MNHEY and CDR2 is SVGEGT. CDR3 protein: CATRPVLSNTGELFF. As DNA, the CDR3 is TGTGCCACCAGGCCCGTCCTGTCGAACACCGGGGAGCTGTTTTTT.

J is TRBJ2-7 and V is TRBV27; the D gene is possibly TRBD1 (6 bases). This CDR3 has 13 amino acids. Germline V gene lookup returns CDR1 MNHEY and CDR2 SMNVEV (reference sequence). V was trimmed by 3 bases and J by 6 bases, leaving 12 bases between them. The CDR3 region is CASSFGQTGEQYF. CDR3 nucleotide sequence: TGTGCCAGCAGTTTTGGTCAGACAGGCGAGCAGTACTTC.

This clonotype appeared a few times. The rearrangement links TRBV9 to TRBJ2-1; tentative D call: TRBD2 (6 bases). The CDR3 is 13 amino acids. V was clipped by 7 bases and J by 5 bases, with 13 bases between them. Germline values: CDR1 SGDLS, CDR2 YYNGEE. CDR3 bases: TGTGCCAGCTCCTCGGGACTCAACAATGAGCAGTTCTTC. This sequence encodes CASSSGLNNEQFF. Supplemented by reference TRBV9 and TRBJ2-1, the full variable domain reads DSGVTQTPKHLITATGQRVTLRCSPRSGDLSVYWYQQSLDQGLQFLIQYYNGEERAKGNILERFSAQQFPDLHSELNLSSLELGDSALYFCASSSGLNNEQFFGPGTRLTVL.

In its sample, this clonotype was seen a few times. The chain links TRBV28 to TRBJ2-7, with 10 bases fitting TRBD1. With 3 bases clipped from V and 1 base from J, the junction kept 6 bases outside the gene matches. CDR1 is MDHEN, CDR2 SYDVKM, per germline. The CDR3 sequence is 16 residues long. As DNA, the CDR3 is TGTGCCAGCAGTTTTCGCGGGACAGGGGAATCCTACGAGCAGTACTTC. It encodes CASSFRGTGESYEQYF.

The table lists this clonotype with many counts. The chain links TRBV7-3 to TRBJ2-6; D unclear. Germline lookup yields CDR1 SGHTA and CDR2 FQGTGA. Trimming stripped 2 bases from V and 3 bases from J, with 2 bases between. The CDR3 length is 13 residues. CDR3 sequence: CASSLDGANVLTF. The CDR3 nucleotides are TGTGCCAGCAGCTTAGATGGGGCCAACGTCCTGACTTTC.

For this clonotype: This may stem from a read error, because a much larger clone lies one nucleotide away. The rearrangement uses TRBV18 and TRBJ2-1, with 9 nucleotides matching TRBD2. Germline V lookup: CDR1 KGHSH, CDR2 LQKENI. The CDR3 has 16 amino acids. For the CDR3, the DNA is TGTGCCAGCTCACCACCTAGCGGGAGTCGGTACAATGAGCAGCTCTTC. Encoded protein: CASSPPSGSRYNEQLF.

The gene calls are TRBV29-1 and TRBJ2-7; 10 bases align to TRBD1. The CDR3 has 15 residues. The J segment lost 4 bases and the V segment lost 6 bases, leaving 12 bases of the junction unmatched. Germline V gene sequence: CDR1 SQVTM, CDR2 ANQGSEA. The CDR3 sequence: CSVGEGTGVYYEQYF. The CDR3 DNA sequence: TGCAGCGTGGGAGAGGGGACAGGGGTTTATTACGAGCAGTACTTC.

This clonotype was found a few times. A junction boundary mismatches the germline segment, possibly from a read error. This chain uses TRBV20-1 with TRBJ2-7; 7 nucleotides match TRBD2. This CDR3 spans 16 amino acids. CDR1 and CDR2 (germline): DFQATT, SNEGSKA (reference sequence). The CDR3 sequence: CSASLGEGILSDEQYF. The CDR3 DNA is TGCAGTGCTAGCTTGGGGGAGGGGATCCTCTCCGACGAGCAGTACTTC.

J is TRBJ2-1 and V is TRBV4-2, with 10 nucleotides matching TRBD2. The CDR3 has 18 residues. Germline-derived CDR1 and CDR2 are LGHNA and YNFKEQ. The J segment lost 5 bases and the V segment lost 1 base, leaving 11 bases of the junction unmatched. The DNA of the CDR3 is TGTGCCAGCAGCCAAGGCGTGTCTAGCGGGAGCCTAGACAATGAGCAGTTCTTC. It codes for CASSQGVSSGSLDNEQFF.

This clonotype appeared many times. The chain is built from TRBV7-2 and TRBJ2-2, with D unclear. The CDR3 has 15 amino acids. Germline CDR1 reads SGHTA; CDR2 reads FQGNSA. Trimming left V 2 bases short and J 4 bases short, with 11 bases between. The CDR3 DNA reads TGTGCCAGCAGCTTACCTTGGCGGAGCACCGGGGAGCTGTTTTTT. Translated: CASSLPWRSTGELFF.

This clonotype was picked up many times. The rearrangement joins TRBV12-3 or TRBV12-4 to TRBJ2-1, with TRBD2 identical over 8 bases. This CDR3 comprises 17 residues. Germline trimming cut 4 bases from V and 9 bases from J; bases unmatched to any gene: 17. The CDR3 sequence is CASSSTLIGREDAEQFF. CDR3 DNA sequence: TGTGCCAGCAGTTCCACCCTGATCGGGCGGGAGGATGCTGAGCAGTTCTTC.

This clonotype has at least ten counts. The rearrangement joins TRBV5-1 to TRBJ2-7; 9 bases agree with TRBD1. This CDR3 region has 16 residues. V gave up 5 bases and J gave up 4 bases; unmatched junction bases: 13. Germline values: CDR1 SGHRS, CDR2 YFSETQ. CDR3 region: CASSPSTGGKRYEQYF. CDR3 bases: TGCGCCAGCAGTCCCTCCACAGGGGGCAAAAGGTACGAGCAGTACTTC.

Regarding this clonotype: This could be a read error, since a much larger clone is one nucleotide away. V and J are TRBV13 and TRBJ2-2; TRBD1 might be the D (7 bases). The V end lost 7 bases, the J end lost 12 bases, and 18 bases lay between the germline ends. The CDR3 length is 13 residues. Germline V gene lookup returns CDR1 PRHDT and CDR2 FYEKMQ (reference sequence). The CDR3 region has the DNA TGTGCCAGCAACTCTCCACAGGGGAGGCAGCTGTTTTTT. This gives the protein CASNSPQGRQLFF. Complete variable domain (other parts from reference TRBV13 and TRBJ2-2): AAGVIQSPRHLIKEKRETATLKCYPIPRHDTVYWYQQGPGQDPQFLISFYEKMQSDKGSIPDRFSAQQFSDYHSELNMSSLELGDSALYFCASNSPQGRQLFFGEGSRLTVL.

This clonotype was recorded many times. The V call is TRBV4-1, the J call TRBJ2-7; D ambiguous. The CDR3 is 13 amino acids. The germline CDR1 and CDR2 sequences are MGHRA and YSYEKL. V gave up 0 bases and J gave up 3 bases, with 6 bases separating them. The CDR3 coding sequence is TGCGCCAGCAGCCAAGACGTTTTCTACGAGCAGTACTTC. Translated, it gives CASSQDVFYEQYF.

Many counts were recorded for this clonotype. The rearrangement joins TRBV6-5 to TRBJ2-3; 9 bases match TRBD2. The ends lost 6 bases at V and 3 bases at J; junction bases unmatched: 10. CDR1 and CDR2 from the germline V gene are MNHEY and SVGAGI. The CDR3 consists of 16 residues. The CDR3: CASRGTSRDGTDTQYF. The CDR3 coding sequence is TGTGCCAGCAGGGGGACTAGCAGGGATGGGACAGATACGCAGTATTTT.

Many counts were recorded for this clonotype. The rearrangement uses TRBV4-3 and TRBJ2-7; TRBD1 matches 7 bases. V trimming: 0 bases; J trimming: 5 bases; junction bases outside the gene matches: 16. The V gene's germline CDR1 is LGHNA and CDR2 YSLEER. The CDR3 consists of 18 residues. The CDR3 spells CASSQENPTKGQAHEQYF. The CDR3 bases are TGCGCCAGCAGCCAAGAGAACCCGACAAAAGGACAGGCCCACGAGCAGTACTTC.

This clonotype was counted ten times or more. The chain is built from TRBV28 and TRBJ2-1, with D tentatively TRBD1 or TRBD2 (5 bases each). The CDR3 contains 18 residues. The V gene's germline CDR1 is MDHEN and CDR2 SYDVKM. V was clipped by 7 bases and J by 5 bases, with 27 bases between them. CDR3 bases: TGTGCCAGCAATGTAAAAAGCGGAACCCGGGCCAGGGACAATGAGCAGTTCTTC. As protein: CASNVKSGTRARDNEQFF.

This clonotype was detected ten times or more. The chain links TRBV12-3 or TRBV12-4 to TRBJ2-1, with 10 nucleotides matching TRBD2. The J segment lost 9 bases and the V segment lost 5 bases, leaving 19 bases of the junction unmatched. The CDR3 length is 18 residues. The CDR3 bases are TGTGCCAGCAGTCGAGCGAGGCTAGCGGGAGCGAGGGGGGTTGAGCAGTTCTTC. Amino acid sequence: CASSRARLAGARGVEQFF.

This clonotype was seen a handful of times. Germline is not matched at one junction end, which may reflect a read error. The chain has TRBV28 and TRBJ2-5; 8 bases align to TRBD1. CDR1 and CDR2 from the germline V gene are MDHEN and SYDVKM. CDR3 size: 15 residues. Here the CDR3 DNA reads TGTGCCAGCAGTTTAAGGACAGGGAGGTTAGAGACCAAGTACTTC. Its translation: CASSLRTGRLETKYF.

This chain joins TRBV29-1 and TRBJ2-1, with TRBD2 as a possible D gene (5 bases). Germline V gene sequence: CDR1 SQVTM, CDR2 ANQGSEA. Between the trimmed V and J ends, which lost 7 bases and 3 bases, there was a span of 13 bases. This CDR3 is 13 amino acids long. CDR3 nucleotide sequence: TGCAGCGGATCCGAGCGGAACTACAATGAGCAGTTCTTC. Translated: CSGSERNYNEQFF.

This clonotype was recorded at least ten times. This chain links TRBV25-1 with TRBJ2-3; D is unclear. V lost 1 base to trimming and J lost 0 bases, with 20 bases between them. CDR1 and CDR2 (germline): MGHDK, SYGVNS. CDR3 length: 19 amino acids. CDR3 coding DNA: TGTGCCAGCAGTGAATTCCCGGGCCCGACAAATCCAAGCACAGATACGCAGTATTTT. Translated: CASSEFPGPTNPSTDTQYF.

This clonotype was seen repeatedly, ten times or more. This chain uses TRBV10-2 with TRBJ2-3, with TRBD2 matching over 12 bases. The V gene's germline CDR1 is WSHSY and CDR2 SAAADI. Trimming at V came to 6 bases and at J to 3 bases, leaving 4 bases not matched to a gene. The CDR3 loop spans 15 amino acids. CDR3 in amino acids: CASSLTSGSTDTQYF. Here the CDR3 DNA reads TGCGCCAGCAGCCTGACTAGCGGGAGTACAGATACGCAGTATTTT.

The chain links TRBV13 to TRBJ2-7, with a possible D match to TRBD1 (6 bases). Deletions cut 3 bases from V and 4 bases from J, with 10 bases between. Germline CDR1 is PRHDT and CDR2 is FYEKMQ (reference sequence). The CDR3 runs to 13 residues. In DNA form, the CDR3 reads TGTGCCAGCAGCTTGAGGGGGAGATACGAGCAGTACTTC. As protein: CASSLRGRYEQYF.